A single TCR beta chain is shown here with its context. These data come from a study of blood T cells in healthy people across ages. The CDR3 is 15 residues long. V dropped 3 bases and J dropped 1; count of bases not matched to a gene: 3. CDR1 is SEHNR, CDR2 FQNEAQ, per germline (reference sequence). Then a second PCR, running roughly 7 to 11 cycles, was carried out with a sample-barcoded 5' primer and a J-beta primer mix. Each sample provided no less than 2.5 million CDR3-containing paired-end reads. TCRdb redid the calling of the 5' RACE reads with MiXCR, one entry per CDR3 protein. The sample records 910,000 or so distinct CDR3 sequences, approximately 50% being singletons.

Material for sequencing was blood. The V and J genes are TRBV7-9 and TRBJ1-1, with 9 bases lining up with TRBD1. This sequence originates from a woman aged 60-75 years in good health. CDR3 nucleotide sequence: TGTGCCAGCAGCTTGGTACAGGGGGCGAACACTGAAGCTTTCTTT. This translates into CASSLVQGANTEAFF.